This note documents a single T cell receptor beta chain sequence. The V end was cut by 11 bases, the J end by 6 bases, with 26 bases between. The CDR3 runs 15 residues. Germline V gene lookup returns CDR1 MNHEY and CDR2 SVGAGI. This entry belongs to a study of blood T cells in healthy people across ages. Combining a sample-barcoded 5' primer with a J-beta primer mix, a second PCR ran for roughly 7 to 12 cycles. TCRdb fed the 5' RACE reads into MiXCR, producing one record per CDR3 protein. The profile shows 1.8 million or so distinct CDR3 sequences, about 39% of them singletons. The sequenced sample was blood. The gene calls are TRBV6-5 and TRBJ2-7, with D possibly being TRBD1 or TRBD2 (7 bases each). The TCR comes from a human donor in good health. CDR3 DNA: TGTGCCGCCAGGGGGGGTGGTGAACCCCTCCGCGAGCAGTACTTC. Protein product: CAARGGGEPLREQYF.